The rows below give T cell receptor beta chains drawn from one sample of a study of shared clonotypes between healthy human individuals. Method: immunoSEQ multiplex PCR; TCRdb's copy keeps in-frame clones and lacks some. The sample gives roughly 2.2 million clones, over 85% of which show up once; around 0.4% is in the top ten. Sequences were obtained from naive CD4+ T cells from PBMCs. These receptor sequences come from a man between 18 and 35 years old in good health. Some clones in this sample may be carry-over from other donors' samples. Both conserved end residues are part of each CDR3.

J gene	V gene	CDR3 protein
TRBJ2-5	TRBV15	CATSRDRGRQETQYF
TRBJ1-1	TRBV14	CASSRLGNTEAFF
TRBJ2-5	TRBV9	CASSAYPRTGRETQYF
TRBJ2-3	TRBV7-3	CASSSLAADTQYF
TRBJ1-2	TRBV6-6	CASARGTNYGYTF
TRBJ1-3	TRBV6-1	CASSEVGHSGNTIYF
TRBJ2-1	TRBV25-1	CASSSTSGALEQFF
TRBJ1-5	TRBV7-8	CASSFSAYSNQPQHF
TRBJ1-1	TRBV27	CASSLSNGLNTEAFF
TRBJ2-7	TRBV27	CASRARTYEQYF
TRBJ2-3	TRBV9	CASSGSPRGLRKDTQYF
TRBJ2-3	TRBV10-3	CAISERQGDTQYF
TRBJ2-5	TRBV2	CASSGPTGGGETQYF
TRBJ1-2	TRBV4-2	CASSRARDPAFGYTF
TRBJ2-6	TRBV5-8	CASSPYTGAGANVLTF
TRBJ2-1	TRBV28	CASNLGGRAPYNEQFF
TRBJ2-3	TRBV29-1	CSVEEVPGQGLSTDTQYF
TRBJ1-1	TRBV27	CASSRGAWDAEAFF
TRBJ2-1	TRBV30	CAWSLRHNEQFF
TRBJ2-1	TRBV28	CASSLFGPSGPYNEQFF
TRBJ1-5	TRBV2	CASSERAGNQPQHF
TRBJ2-3	TRBV25-1	CASGGRMSTDTQYF